The clone carrying this T cell receptor (beta chain) has a single count. Its antigen is as yet unknown. This specimen belongs to a study of CD8 T cells in ankylosing spondylitis. General observations from the study: From matched ankylosing spondylitis synovial fluid, disease-linked clones were reportedly recovered at significantly enriched levels. Clones that were linked to disease were CD8+ and were relatively rare in peripheral blood.

A quantitative 5'-RACE method, one with molecular barcodes, was used to make TCR beta libraries. Each CDR3 protein is one row after TCRdb ran MiXCR on the 5' RACE reads. The sample has 150,000 to 250,000 distinct CDR3 sequences, roughly 12% seen once; the top ten hold approximately 15%. Looked up from germline, CDR1 is MGHRA and CDR2 is YSYEKL. Trimming left V 0 bases short and J 3 bases short, with 12 bases between. CDR3 length: 16 amino acids. The receptor was derived from a male donor with ankylosing spondylitis or in good health (not recorded which). Sequencing was carried out using blood, either unsorted or a sorted T cell fraction (not recorded which). V gene TRBV4-1 combines with J gene TRBJ1-5; D might be TRBD1 (5 bases). The CDR3 loop is CASSQDWGLINQPQHF. Here the CDR3 DNA reads TGCGCCAGCAGCCAAGATTGGGGACTGATCAATCAGCCCCAGCATTTT.